The 2 T cell receptor beta chains below all came from one sample that was sequenced in a study of CD4 T cell repertoires in COVID-19. Measured with immunoSEQ multiplex PCR; TCRdb has only the in-frame clones, and not every one. The profile shows about 400 clones, less than 30% of them singletons. Their antigen targets remain unknown. The specimen comprised memory CD4+ T cells, cultured in vitro, sampled after recovery from COVID-19. These receptors were obtained from a human donor who had COVID-19.

This clone is medium-sized by share. The chain recombines TRBV5-1 with TRBJ1-2; 7 positions match TRBD1. Germline CDR1 is SGHRS and CDR2 is YFSETQ. Trimming cost V 2 bases and J 2 bases; bases outside gene matches: 3. CDR3 length: 14 residues. CDR3: CASSFGDSNYGYTF. The CDR3 DNA sequence: TGCGCCAGCAGCTTCGGGGACAGCAACTATGGCTACACCTTC.

This clone is large (0.1 to 1%) within its sample. V is TRBV6-2 or TRBV6-3 and J is TRBJ2-1, with D perhaps matching TRBD1 or TRBD2 (5 bases each). Trimming removed 4 bases at V and 4 bases at J, with 8 bases between. CDR1 and CDR2 from the germline V gene are MNHEY and SVGEGT. The CDR3 contains 13 residues. CDR3 bases: TGTGCCAGCAGTTCGGGACGTTACAATGAGCAGTTCTTC. Translation gives CASSSGRYNEQFF.